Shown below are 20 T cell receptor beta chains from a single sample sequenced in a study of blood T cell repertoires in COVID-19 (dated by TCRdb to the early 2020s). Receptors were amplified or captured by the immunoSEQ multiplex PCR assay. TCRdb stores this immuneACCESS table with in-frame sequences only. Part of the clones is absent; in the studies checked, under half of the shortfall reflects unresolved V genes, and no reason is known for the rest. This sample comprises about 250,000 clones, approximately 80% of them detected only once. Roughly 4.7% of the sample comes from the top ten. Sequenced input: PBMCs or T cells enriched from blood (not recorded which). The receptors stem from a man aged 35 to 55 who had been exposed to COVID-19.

The CDR3 here is CASSRRGGGETQYF. DNA for the CDR3: TGTGCCAGCAGTAGGCGGGGGGGAGGAGAGACCCAGTACTTC. The V call is TRBV7-8, the J call TRBJ2-5, with 9 bases identical to TRBD2. V gave up 6 bases and J gave up 4 bases; unmatched junction bases: 6. This CDR3 is built from 14 residues. Looked up from germline, CDR1 is SGHVS and CDR2 is FQNEAQ.

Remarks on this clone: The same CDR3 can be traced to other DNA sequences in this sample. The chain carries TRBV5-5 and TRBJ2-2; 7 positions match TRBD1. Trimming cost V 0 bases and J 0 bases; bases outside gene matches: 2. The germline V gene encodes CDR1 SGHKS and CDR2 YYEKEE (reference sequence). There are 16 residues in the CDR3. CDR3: CASSLGQGANTGELFF. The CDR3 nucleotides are TGTGCCAGCAGCTTGGGACAGGGAGCGAACACCGGGGAGCTGTTTTTT. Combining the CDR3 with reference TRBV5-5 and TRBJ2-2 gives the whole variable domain DAGVTQSPTHLIKTRGQQVTLRCSPISGHKSVSWYQQVLGQGPQFIFQYYEKEERGRGNFPDRFSARQFPNYSSELNVNALLLGDSALYLCASSLGQGANTGELFFGEGSRLTVL.

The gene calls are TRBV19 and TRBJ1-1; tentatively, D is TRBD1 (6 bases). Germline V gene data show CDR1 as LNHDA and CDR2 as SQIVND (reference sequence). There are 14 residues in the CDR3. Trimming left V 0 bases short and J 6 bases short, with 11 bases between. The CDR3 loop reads CASSIDIGGAEAFF. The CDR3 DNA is TGTGCCAGTAGTATAGACATAGGGGGGGCTGAAGCTTTCTTT.

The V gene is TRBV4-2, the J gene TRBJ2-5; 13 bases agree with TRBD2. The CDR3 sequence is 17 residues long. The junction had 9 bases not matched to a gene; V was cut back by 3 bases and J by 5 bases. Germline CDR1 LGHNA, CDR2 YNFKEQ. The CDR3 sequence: CASSQGTSGNTRETQYF. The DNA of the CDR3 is TGTGCCAGCAGCCAGGGGACTAGCGGGAATACCCGCGAGACCCAGTACTTC.

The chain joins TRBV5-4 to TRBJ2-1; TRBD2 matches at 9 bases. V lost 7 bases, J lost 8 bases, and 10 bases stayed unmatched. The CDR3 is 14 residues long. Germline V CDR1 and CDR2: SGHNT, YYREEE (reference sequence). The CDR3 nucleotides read TGTGCCAGCCACAACCAGCGGGGGGTCCATGAGCAGTTCTTC. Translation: CASHNQRGVHEQFF.

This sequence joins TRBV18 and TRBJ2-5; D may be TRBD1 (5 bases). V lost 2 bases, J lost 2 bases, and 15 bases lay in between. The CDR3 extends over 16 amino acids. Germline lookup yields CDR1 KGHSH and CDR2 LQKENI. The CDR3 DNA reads TGTGCCAGCTCACCAATCCAGAGGCGGACACAAGAGACCCAGTACTTC. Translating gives CASSPIQRRTQETQYF.

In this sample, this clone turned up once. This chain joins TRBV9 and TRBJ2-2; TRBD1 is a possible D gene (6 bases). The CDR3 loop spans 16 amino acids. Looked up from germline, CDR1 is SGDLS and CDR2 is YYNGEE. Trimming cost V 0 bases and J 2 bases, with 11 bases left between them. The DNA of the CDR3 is TGTGCCAGCAGCGTAGGTGACAGGCCAAACACCGGGGAGCTGTTTTTT. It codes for CASSVGDRPNTGELFF.

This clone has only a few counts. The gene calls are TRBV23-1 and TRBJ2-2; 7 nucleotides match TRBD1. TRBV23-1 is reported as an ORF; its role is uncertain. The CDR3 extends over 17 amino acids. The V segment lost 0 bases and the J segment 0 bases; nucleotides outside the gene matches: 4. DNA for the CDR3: TGCGCCAGCAGTCAATCTGACCAGGGGGCGAACACCGGGGAGCTGTTTTTT. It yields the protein CASSQSDQGANTGELFF.

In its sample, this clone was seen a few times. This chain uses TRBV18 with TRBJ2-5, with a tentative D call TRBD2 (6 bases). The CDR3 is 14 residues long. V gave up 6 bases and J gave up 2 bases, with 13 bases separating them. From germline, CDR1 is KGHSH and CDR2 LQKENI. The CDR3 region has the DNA TGTGCCAGCTCTTTCCGCGGGATACAAGAGACCCAGTACTTC. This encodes CASSFRGIQETQYF.

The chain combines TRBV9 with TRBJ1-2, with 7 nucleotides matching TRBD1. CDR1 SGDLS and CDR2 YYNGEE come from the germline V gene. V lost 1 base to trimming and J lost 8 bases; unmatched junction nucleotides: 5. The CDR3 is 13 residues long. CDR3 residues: CASSVQTGAGYTF. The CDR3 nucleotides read TGTGCCAGCAGCGTACAAACAGGGGCCGGCTACACCTTC.

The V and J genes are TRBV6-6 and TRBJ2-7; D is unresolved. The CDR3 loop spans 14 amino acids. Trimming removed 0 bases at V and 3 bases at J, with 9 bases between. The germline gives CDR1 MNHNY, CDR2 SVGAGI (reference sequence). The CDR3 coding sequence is TGTGCCAGCAGTTACTCCCAACAGTTCTACGAGCAGTACTTC. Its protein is CASSYSQQFYEQYF.

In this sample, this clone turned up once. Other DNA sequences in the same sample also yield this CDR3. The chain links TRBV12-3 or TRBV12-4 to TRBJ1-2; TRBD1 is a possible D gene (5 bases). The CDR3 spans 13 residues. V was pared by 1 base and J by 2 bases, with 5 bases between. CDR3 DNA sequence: TGTGCCAGCAGTTTAGACAGGAACTATGGCTACACCTTC. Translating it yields CASSLDRNYGYTF.

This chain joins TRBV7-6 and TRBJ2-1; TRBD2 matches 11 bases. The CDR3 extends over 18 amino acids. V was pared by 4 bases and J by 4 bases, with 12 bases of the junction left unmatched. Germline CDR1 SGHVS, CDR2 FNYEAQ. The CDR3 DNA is TGTGCCAGCAGCTGGATAGCGGGAGGGCCTAACTCGTACAATGAGCAGTTCTTC. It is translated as CASSWIAGGPNSYNEQFF.

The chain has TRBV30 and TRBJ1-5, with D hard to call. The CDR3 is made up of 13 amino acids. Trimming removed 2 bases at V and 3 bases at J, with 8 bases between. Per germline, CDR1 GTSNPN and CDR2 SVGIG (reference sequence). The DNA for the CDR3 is TGTGCCTGGAGTCCCCTAATCAATCAGCCCCAGCATTTT. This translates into CAWSPLINQPQHF.

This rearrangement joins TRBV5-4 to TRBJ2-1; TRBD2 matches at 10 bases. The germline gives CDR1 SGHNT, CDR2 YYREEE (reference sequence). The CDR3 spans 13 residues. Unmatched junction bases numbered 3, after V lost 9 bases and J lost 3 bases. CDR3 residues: CATRLAGYNEQFF. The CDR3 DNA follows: TGTGCCACCAGACTAGCGGGCTACAATGAGCAGTTCTTC.

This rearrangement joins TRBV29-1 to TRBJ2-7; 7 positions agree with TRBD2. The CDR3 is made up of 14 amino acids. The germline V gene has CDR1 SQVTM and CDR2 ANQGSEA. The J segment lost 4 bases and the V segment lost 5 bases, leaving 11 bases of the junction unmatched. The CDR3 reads CSVIGGSKRYEQYF. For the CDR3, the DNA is TGCAGCGTTATAGGCGGGAGTAAGAGGTACGAGCAGTACTTC.

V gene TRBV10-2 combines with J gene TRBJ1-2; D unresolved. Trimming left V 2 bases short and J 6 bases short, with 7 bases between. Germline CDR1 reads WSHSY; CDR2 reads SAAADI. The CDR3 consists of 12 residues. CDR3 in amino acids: CASSEIGNGYTF. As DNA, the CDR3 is TGCGCCAGCAGTGAGATCGGGAATGGCTACACCTTC.

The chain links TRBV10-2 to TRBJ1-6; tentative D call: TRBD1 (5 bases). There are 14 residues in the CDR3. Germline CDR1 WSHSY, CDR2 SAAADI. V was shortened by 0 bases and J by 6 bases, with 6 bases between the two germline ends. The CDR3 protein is CASSESQGNSPLHF. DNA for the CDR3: TGCGCCAGCAGTGAGTCGCAGGGTAATTCACCCCTCCACTTT.

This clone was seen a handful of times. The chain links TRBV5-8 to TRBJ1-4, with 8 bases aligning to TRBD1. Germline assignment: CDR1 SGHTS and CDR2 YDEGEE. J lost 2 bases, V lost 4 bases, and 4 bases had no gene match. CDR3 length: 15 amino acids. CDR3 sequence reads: CASSLYRGTNEKLFF. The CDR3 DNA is TGTGCCAGCAGCCTCTACAGGGGGACTAATGAAAAACTGTTTTTT.

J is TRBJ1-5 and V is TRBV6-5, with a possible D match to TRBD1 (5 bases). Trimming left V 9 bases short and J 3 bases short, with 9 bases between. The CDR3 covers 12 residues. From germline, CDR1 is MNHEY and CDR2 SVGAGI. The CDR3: CASSGINQPQHF. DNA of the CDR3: TGTGCCAGTTCAGGGATCAATCAGCCCCAGCATTTT.